The rows below give T cell receptor beta chains drawn from one sample of a study of T cell responses to AZD1222 COVID-19 vaccine. The table came from immunoSEQ multiplex PCR; TCRdb's copy has only in-frame clones and leaves some out. Among around 130,000 clones, 89% were seen once, and the ten largest hold about 9.9%. The sequencing here drew on peripheral blood, taken 28 days after the second AZD1222 dose. The source of these receptors is an adult who received the AZD1222 COVID-19 vaccine. The CDR3 runs from the conserved cysteine through the conserved F or W. The D gene is left open where the match is weak. Size tells how often a clone was seen (once, few, many) or the class of an expanded clone, and some rows leave it out.

J gene	clone size	D gene	V gene	CDR3 protein	CDR3 DNA
TRBJ2-1	few	TRBD2	TRBV7-9	CASSPRGAGGSYNEQFF	TGTGCCAGCAGCCCTCGGGGAGCGGGAGGGTCCTACAATGAGCAGTTCTTC
TRBJ2-7	.	TRBD1	TRBV5-1	CASSVGQGWEQYF	TGCGCCAGCAGCGTAGGACAGGGGTGGGAGCAGTACTTC
TRBJ2-4	.	.	TRBV19	CASSQRVLVRNIQYF	TGTGCCAGTAGCCAAAGAGTCCTAGTTCGTAACATTCAGTACTTC
TRBJ1-3	.	.	TRBV3-1/TRBV3-2	CASSPSGNTIYF	TGTGCCAGCAGCCCCTCTGGAAACACCATATATTTT
TRBJ1-1	.	TRBD1	TRBV6-5	CASTGTGPDTEAFF	TGTGCCAGCACCGGGACAGGGCCGGACACTGAAGCTTTCTTT
TRBJ1-5	.	TRBD1	TRBV27	CASSLTGFSNQPQHF	TGTGCCAGCAGCCTGACAGGGTTTAGCAATCAGCCCCAGCATTTT
TRBJ1-5	once	.	TRBV11-2	CASSSGGTVKNQPQHF	TGTGCCAGCAGCTCCGGTGGGACGGTCAAAAATCAGCCCCAGCATTTT
TRBJ1-2	.	.	TRBV29-1	CSIGGDYGYTF	TGCAGCATTGGGGGGGACTATGGCTACACCTTC
TRBJ1-6	.	.	TRBV7-9	CASSFIGDSPLHF	TGTGCCAGCAGCTTCATAGGGGATTCACCCCTCCACTTT
TRBJ1-1	.	.	TRBV29-1	CSGMGTIGTEAFF	TGCAGCGGGATGGGGACAATTGGGACTGAAGCTTTCTTT
TRBJ2-7	.	.	TRBV5-1	CASSLFVQGGREQYF	TGCGCCAGCAGCTTGTTTGTGCAAGGGGGTCGCGAGCAGTACTTC
TRBJ2-5	.	TRBD2	TRBV7-3	CASSLGLAGGQETQYF	TGTGCCAGCAGCTTAGGACTAGCGGGGGGCCAAGAGACCCAGTACTTC
TRBJ2-1	.	TRBD2	TRBV9	CASTELAGGGNEQFF	TGTGCCAGCACGGAACTAGCGGGAGGAGGTAATGAGCAGTTCTTC
TRBJ1-5	.	.	TRBV4-1	CASSPRAGDQPQHF	TGCGCCAGCAGCCCCAGGGCAGGGGATCAGCCCCAGCATTTT
TRBJ1-5	.	.	TRBV11-2	CASSMDRYSNQPQHF	TGTGCCAGCAGCATGGACAGATATAGCAATCAGCCCCAGCATTTT
TRBJ2-7	.	.	TRBV12-5	CASGSPLGYEQYF	TGTGCTAGTGGTTCGCCTCTAGGCTACGAGCAGTACTTC
TRBJ1-2	.	.	TRBV7-3	CASSLTRDGTYGYTF	TGTGCCAGCAGCTTAACGCGGGACGGTACTTATGGCTACACCTTC
TRBJ2-1	once	.	TRBV30	CAWTLGAYNEQFF	TGTGCCTGGACGCTGGGCGCCTACAATGAGCAGTTCTTC
TRBJ1-5	.	TRBD1	TRBV6-6	CASSYSGGFQPQHF	TGTGCCAGCAGTTATTCAGGGGGCTTTCAGCCCCAGCATTTT
TRBJ2-5	.	.	TRBV2	CASSDDTETQYF	TGTGCCAGCAGTGATGATACGGAGACCCAGTACTTC
TRBJ1-1	.	.	TRBV5-1	CASSLEGRDTEAFF	TGCGCCAGCAGCTTGGAGGGGAGGGACACTGAAGCTTTCTTT
TRBJ1-6	.	.	TRBV19	CASSSGSQGLRSPLHF	TGTGCCAGTAGTAGCGGGAGCCAGGGCCTTCGATCACCCCTCCACTTT
TRBJ2-7	.	TRBD2	TRBV5-8	CASMKVGGEEQYF	TGTGCCAGCATGAAGGTTGGGGGGGAAGAGCAGTACTTC
TRBJ1-5	.	.	TRBV19	CASTLLNEDPAEDQPQHF	TGTGCCAGTACCCTCCTGAATGAGGACCCCGCAGAAGATCAGCCCCAGCATTTT
TRBJ1-4	.	.	TRBV30	CAWGFNDATNEKLFF	TGTGCCTGGGGGTTTAACGACGCAACTAATGAAAAACTGTTTTTT
TRBJ2-2	.	.	TRBV5-1	CASSSAGFMNTGELFF	TGCGCCAGCAGCTCGGCGGGTTTTATGAACACCGGGGAGCTGTTTTTT
TRBJ2-5	.	.	TRBV14	CASRRHGGAETQYF	TGTGCCAGCAGGCGTCATGGTGGGGCGGAGACCCAGTACTTC
TRBJ2-2	.	.	TRBV30	CAWSIATNTGELFF	TGTGCCTGGAGTATAGCGACGAACACCGGGGAGCTGTTTTTT
TRBJ1-2	.	TRBD1	TRBV15	CATSRGQGARGYTF	TGTGCCACCAGCCGAGGACAGGGGGCTCGTGGCTACACCTTC
TRBJ2-7	.	.	TRBV5-8	CASSLVPPEQYF	TGTGCCAGCAGCTTGGTGCCCCCCGAGCAGTACTTC
TRBJ1-5	once	.	TRBV2	CASTKDSNQPQHF	TGTGCCAGCACCAAAGATAGCAATCAGCCCCAGCATTTT
TRBJ1-2	.	TRBD1	TRBV12-3/TRBV12-4	CASSLRGDSGYTF	TGTGCCAGCAGTTTAAGGGGGGACAGCGGCTACACCTTC
TRBJ1-2	.	.	TRBV18	CASSPQGPDYGYTF	TGTGCCAGCTCACCCCAGGGGCCCGACTATGGCTACACCTTC
TRBJ1-5	once	TRBD1	TRBV9	CASSTYRGLGSNQPQHF	TGTGCCAGCAGCACCTACAGGGGGCTGGGGAGCAATCAGCCCCAGCATTTT
TRBJ1-2	.	.	TRBV5-1	CASSLMQGGDYGYTF	TGCGCCAGCAGCTTGATGCAGGGAGGAGACTATGGCTACACCTTC
TRBJ1-1	.	.	TRBV6-5	CASMTVVNTEAFF	TGTGCCAGCATGACAGTAGTTAACACTGAAGCTTTCTTT
TRBJ1-1	.	.	TRBV2	CASHRGDTEAFF	TGTGCCAGCCACCGGGGGGACACTGAAGCTTTCTTT
TRBJ1-5	.	.	TRBV29-1	CSSGETTGQPQHF	TGCAGCTCGGGGGAGACGACAGGTCAGCCCCAGCATTTT
TRBJ1-2	.	.	TRBV6-5	CASSPGGLSYGYTF	TGTGCCAGCAGCCCCGGGGGGCTGAGCTATGGCTACACCTTC
TRBJ1-2	.	.	TRBV2	CASSENGRYGYTF	TGTGCCAGCAGTGAAAATGGTCGCTATGGCTACACCTTC
TRBJ1-1	.	.	TRBV10-1	CASTGDTMNTEAFF	TGCGCCAGCACCGGGGACACCATGAACACTGAAGCTTTCTTT
TRBJ2-1	.	.	TRBV4-2	CASSQGIQVSYNEQFF	TGTGCCAGCAGCCAAGGTATACAGGTTTCCTACAATGAGCAGTTCTTC
TRBJ1-4	.	.	TRBV18	CASSPVGGINEKLFF	TGTGCCAGCTCACCTGTAGGGGGGATCAATGAAAAACTGTTTTTT
TRBJ2-2	.	.	TRBV29-1	CSVDVAHTGELFF	TGCAGCGTTGATGTGGCGCACACCGGGGAGCTGTTTTTT
TRBJ1-2	once	.	TRBV10-3	CAISEEGYYGYTF	TGTGCCATCAGTGAAGAGGGATACTATGGCTACACCTTC
TRBJ1-4	.	TRBD1	TRBV6-2/TRBV6-3	CASSPGQGGEKLFF	TGTGCCAGCAGTCCGGGACAGGGGGGTGAAAAACTGTTTTTT
TRBJ1-1	.	TRBD1	TRBV29-1	CSGGQGRAEAFF	TGCAGCGGGGGACAGGGTAGAGCTGAAGCTTTCTTT
TRBJ1-6	.	.	TRBV6-6	CASTRPGSSPLHF	TGTGCCAGCACCCGCCCCGGGTCTTCACCCCTCCACTTT
TRBJ1-2	once	TRBD1	TRBV19	CASSIYETGVYGYTF	TGTGCCAGTAGTATTTACGAGACAGGGGTTTATGGCTACACCTTC
TRBJ1-1	.	.	TRBV15	CATSRDRGRGTEAFF	TGTGCCACCAGCAGAGATCGGGGTAGGGGCACTGAAGCTTTCTTT